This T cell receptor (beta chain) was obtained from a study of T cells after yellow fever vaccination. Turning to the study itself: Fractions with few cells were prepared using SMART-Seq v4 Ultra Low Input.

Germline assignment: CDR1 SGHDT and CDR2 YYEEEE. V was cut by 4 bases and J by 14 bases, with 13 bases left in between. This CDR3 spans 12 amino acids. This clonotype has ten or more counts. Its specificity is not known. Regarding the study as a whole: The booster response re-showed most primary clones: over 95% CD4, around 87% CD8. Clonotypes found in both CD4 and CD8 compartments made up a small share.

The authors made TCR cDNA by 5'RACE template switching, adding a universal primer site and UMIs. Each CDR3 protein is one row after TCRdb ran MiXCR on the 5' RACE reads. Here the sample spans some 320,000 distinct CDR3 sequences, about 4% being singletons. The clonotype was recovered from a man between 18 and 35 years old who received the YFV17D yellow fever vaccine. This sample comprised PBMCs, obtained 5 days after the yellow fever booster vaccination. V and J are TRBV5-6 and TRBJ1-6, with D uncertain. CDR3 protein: CASSPVDRTLHF. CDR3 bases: TGTGCCAGCAGCCCAGTCGATAGGACCCTCCACTTT.